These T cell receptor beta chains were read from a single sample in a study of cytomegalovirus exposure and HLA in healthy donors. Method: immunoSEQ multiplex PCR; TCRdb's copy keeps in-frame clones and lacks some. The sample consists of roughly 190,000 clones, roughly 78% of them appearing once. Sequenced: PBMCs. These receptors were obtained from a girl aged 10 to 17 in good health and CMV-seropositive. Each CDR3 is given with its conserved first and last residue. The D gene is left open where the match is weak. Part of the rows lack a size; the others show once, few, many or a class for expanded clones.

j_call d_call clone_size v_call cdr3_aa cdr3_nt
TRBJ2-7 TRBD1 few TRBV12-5 CASGLPTGQSSYEQYF TGTGCTAGTGGTTTGCCCACGGGACAGAGCTCCTACGAGCAGTACTTC
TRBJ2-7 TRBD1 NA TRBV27 CASNTRGQGQYF TGTGCCAGCAATACCAGGGGGCAGGGGCAGTACTTC
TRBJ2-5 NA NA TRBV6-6 CAIKGGHSQETQYF TGTGCCATAAAAGGGGGACACTCCCAAGAGACCCAGTACTTC
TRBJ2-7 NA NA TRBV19 CASSIQEGSYEQYF TGTGCCAGTAGTATCCAGGAAGGCTCCTACGAGCAGTACTTC
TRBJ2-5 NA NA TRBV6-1 CASSESTGFEETQYF TGTGCCAGCAGTGAATCGACGGGGTTCGAGGAGACCCAGTACTTC
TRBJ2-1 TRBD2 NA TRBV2 CASSEGNLAGGPRFF TGTGCCAGCAGTGAAGGGAACCTAGCGGGGGGCCCGAGGTTCTTC
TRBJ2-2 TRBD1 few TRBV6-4 CASGQGADTGELFF TGTGCCAGCGGACAGGGGGCTGACACCGGGGAGCTGTTTTTT
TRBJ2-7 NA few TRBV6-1 CASVLRGTPYEQYF TGTGCCAGCGTACTCAGGGGTACTCCCTACGAGCAGTACTTC
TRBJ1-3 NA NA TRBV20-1 CSAYAGNTIYF TGCAGTGCTTATGCTGGAAACACCATATATTTT
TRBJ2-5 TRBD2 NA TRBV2 CASGGFSGVPETQYF TGTGCCAGCGGGGGGTTTAGCGGGGTCCCAGAGACCCAGTACTTC
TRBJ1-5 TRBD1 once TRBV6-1 CASSEGTGLNQPQHF TGTGCCAGCAGTGAAGGGACAGGGCTTAATCAGCCCCAGCATTTT
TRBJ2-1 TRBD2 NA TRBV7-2 CASSARTSGAAVLYNEQFF TGTGCCAGCAGCGCTCGGACTAGCGGCGCTGCCGTACTTTACAATGAGCAGTTCTTC
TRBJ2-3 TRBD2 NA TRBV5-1 CASSLGLAGGDTQYF TGCGCCAGCAGCTTGGGACTAGCGGGGGGAGATACGCAGTATTTT
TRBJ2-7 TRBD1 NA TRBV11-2 CASSLDRGRGSTYEQYF TGTGCCAGCAGCTTAGATCGCGGCAGGGGGTCGACCTACGAGCAGTACTTC
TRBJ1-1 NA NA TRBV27 CASSLFPPYRDEHTEAFF TGTGCCAGCAGTTTATTTCCCCCATACAGGGATGAACACACTGAAGCTTTCTTT
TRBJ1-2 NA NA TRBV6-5 CASTQGATYGYTF TGTGCCAGCACCCAAGGGGCCACCTATGGCTACACCTTC
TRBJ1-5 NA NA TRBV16 CASSQSDSLNQPQHF TGTGCCAGCAGCCAATCTGACAGCCTAAATCAGCCCCAGCATTTT
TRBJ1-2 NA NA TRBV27 CASSPSQGGYGYTF TGTGCCAGCAGTCCGTCCCAGGGAGGCTATGGCTACACCTTC
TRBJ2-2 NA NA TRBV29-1 CSAGGGRNTGELFF TGCAGCGCTGGTGGGGGGAGGAACACCGGGGAGCTGTTTTTT
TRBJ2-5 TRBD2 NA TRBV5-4 CASSLRLAGGRGETQYF TGTGCCAGCAGCTTGAGACTAGCGGGGGGGAGGGGAGAGACCCAGTACTTC
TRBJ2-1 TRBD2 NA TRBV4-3 CASSQNPVAGGLPYNEQFF TGCGCCAGCAGCCAAAACCCCGTAGCGGGGGGACTACCCTACAATGAGCAGTTCTTC
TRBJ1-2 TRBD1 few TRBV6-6 CASSYEGAGGYTF TGTGCCAGCAGTTACGAGGGGGCGGGTGGCTACACCTTC
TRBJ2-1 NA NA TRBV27 CASSFLSSTPSSYNEQFF TGTGCCAGCAGTTTCCTTTCCTCGACACCAAGCTCCTACAATGAGCAGTTCTTC
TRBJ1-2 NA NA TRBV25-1 CASHSGGGYTF TGTGCCAGCCATTCGGGGGGCGGCTACACCTTC
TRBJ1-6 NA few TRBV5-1 CASTQGTENSPLHF TGCGCCAGCACCCAGGGCACGGAGAATTCACCCCTCCACTTT
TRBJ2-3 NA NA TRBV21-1 CASSKDLPRAEGGTDTQYF TGTGCCAGCAGCAAGGACCTGCCCCGGGCGGAAGGGGGCACAGATACGCAGTATTTT
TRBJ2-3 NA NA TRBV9 CASSPVGGYTDTQYF TGTGCCAGCAGCCCCGTGGGAGGTTACACAGATACGCAGTATTTT
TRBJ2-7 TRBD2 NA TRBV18 CASSPTSGGYEQYF TGTGCCAGCTCGCCGACTAGCGGGGGATACGAGCAGTACTTC
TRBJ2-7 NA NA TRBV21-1 CASSPSPWLYF TGTGCCAGCAGCCCCTCCCCGTGGCTGTACTTC
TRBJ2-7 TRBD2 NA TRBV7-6 CASSPTPGRGHSYEQYF TGTGCCAGCAGCCCAACCCCGGGGAGGGGCCATTCCTACGAGCAGTACTTC
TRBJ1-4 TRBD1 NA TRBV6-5 CASSYSRQGGEKLFF TGTGCCAGCAGTTACTCCCGACAGGGAGGAGAAAAACTGTTTTTT
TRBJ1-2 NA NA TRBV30 CAWSFEPYGYTF TGTGCCTGGAGTTTTGAGCCATATGGCTACACCTTC
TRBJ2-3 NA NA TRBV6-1 CASSESGSDTQYF TGTGCCAGCAGTGAGTCCGGGTCAGATACGCAGTATTTT
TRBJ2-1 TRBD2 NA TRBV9 CASPRGNSGVYYNEQFF TGTGCCAGCCCGAGAGGGAATAGCGGGGTATACTACAATGAGCAGTTCTTC
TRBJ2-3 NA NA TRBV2 CASMQGPDTQYF TGTGCCAGCATGCAGGGGCCAGATACGCAGTATTTT
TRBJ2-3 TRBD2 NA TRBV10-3 CAISAAGTKSTDTQYF TGTGCCATCAGCGCGGCCGGGACTAAAAGCACAGATACGCAGTATTTT
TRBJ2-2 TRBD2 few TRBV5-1 CASSSGLGLAGGSTGELFF TGCGCCAGCAGCTCCGGACTAGGTCTAGCGGGGGGATCCACCGGGGAGCTGTTTTTT
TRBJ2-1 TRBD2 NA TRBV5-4 CASSGGAGGADRNEQFF TGTGCCAGCAGCGGCGGGGCCGGGGGGGCCGATAGGAATGAGCAGTTCTTC
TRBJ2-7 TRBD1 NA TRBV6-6 CASSDRDRKSEQYF TGTGCCAGCAGTGACAGGGATCGAAAAAGTGAGCAGTACTTC
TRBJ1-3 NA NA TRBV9 CASSAGQSSGNTIYF TGTGCCAGCAGCGCAGGACAAAGCTCTGGAAACACCATATATTTT
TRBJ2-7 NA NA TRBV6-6 CASSYSTSPHEQYF TGTGCCAGCAGTTACTCAACTAGCCCCCACGAGCAGTACTTC
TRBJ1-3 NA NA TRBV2 CASMSRDGNTIYF TGTGCCAGCATGAGCAGGGATGGAAACACCATATATTTT
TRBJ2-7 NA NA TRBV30 CAWSTTYEQYF TGTGCCTGGAGTACAACCTACGAGCAGTACTTC
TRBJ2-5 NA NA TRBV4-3 CASSQDSRLGETQYF TGCGCCAGCAGCCAAGATTCAAGACTAGGAGAGACCCAGTACTTC
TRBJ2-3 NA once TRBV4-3 CASSQDLWGAGSDTQYF TGCGCCAGCAGCCAAGATCTGTGGGGTGCGGGGTCAGATACGCAGTATTTT
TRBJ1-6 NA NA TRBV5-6 CASSLASESSYNSPLHF TGTGCCAGCAGCTTGGCCAGCGAAAGCTCCTATAATTCACCCCTCCACTTT
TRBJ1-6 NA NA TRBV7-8 CASSPPTGPPLHF TGTGCCAGCAGCCCCCCTACAGGTCCACCCCTCCACTTT
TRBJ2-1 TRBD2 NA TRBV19 CASSIDTSGEQFF TGTGCCAGTAGTATAGACACTAGCGGGGAGCAGTTCTTC
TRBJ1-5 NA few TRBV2 CASSEGRAGYSNQPQHF TGTGCCAGCAGTGAAGGTAGGGCAGGGTATAGCAATCAGCCCCAGCATTTT
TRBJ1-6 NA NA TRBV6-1 CASREGGTYNSPLHF TGTGCCAGCAGGGAGGGAGGGACATATAATTCACCCCTCCACTTT
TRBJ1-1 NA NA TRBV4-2 CASSQPGEATEAFF TGTGCCAGCAGCCAACCCGGGGAGGCCACTGAAGCTTTCTTT
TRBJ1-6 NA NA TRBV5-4 CASSAPGQNNSPLHF TGTGCCAGCAGCGCCCCGGGACAAAACAATTCACCCCTCCACTTT
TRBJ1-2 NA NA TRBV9 CASSASLGSGGNYGYTF TGTGCCAGCAGCGCCAGTTTAGGCTCGGGGGGTAACTATGGCTACACCTTC
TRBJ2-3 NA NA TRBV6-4 CASSDSTGSSTQYF TGTGCCAGCAGTGACTCTACAGGGAGTAGTACGCAGTATTTT
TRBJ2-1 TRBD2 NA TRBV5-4 CASSSPPMSGGTLNEQFF TGTGCCAGCAGCTCCCCTCCCATGAGCGGGGGGACACTCAATGAGCAGTTCTTC
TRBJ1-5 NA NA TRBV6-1 CASRRDIRGPQHF TGTGCCAGCAGAAGGGACATTCGTGGGCCCCAGCATTTT
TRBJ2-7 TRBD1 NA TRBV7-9 CASSRGTGGYEQYF TGTGCCAGCAGCCGTGGGACAGGGGGATACGAGCAGTACTTC
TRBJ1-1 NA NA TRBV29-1 CSFLRGRNTEAFF TGCAGCTTCCTTCGGGGTCGGAACACTGAAGCTTTCTTT
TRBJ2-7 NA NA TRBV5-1 CASSSSSYEQYF TGCGCCAGCAGTTCTAGCTCCTACGAGCAGTACTTC